This T cell receptor beta chain was found in a study of shared clonotypes between healthy human individuals. Overall study results and limits: The researchers took only blood, and tissue repertoires probably look different.

Authors' analysis steps: Without quality scores, immunoSEQ junctional reads could not be filtered like full-length reads. TCRdb's table, derived via immunoSEQ multiplex PCR, lists solely in-frame clones and lacks some. That table furnishes V, J and clone size, whereas the DNA furnished D and trimming. The top ten hold under 1.5% of the sample, which has about 2 million clones, about 95% seen once. Remarks on this clone: The antigen is not known.

V lost 6 bases, J lost 7 bases, and 13 bases lay in between. The CDR3 is 13 amino acids. Germline V gene sequence: CDR1 MDHEN, CDR2 SYDVKM. It was CD45RO-negative cells, positively selected for CCR7, that made up naive CD8 cells, with terminally differentiated effector memory CD45RA+ cells excluded. Sequenced sample: naive CD8+ T cells sorted from blood. This sequence originates from a man between 18 and 35 years old in good health. This chain uses TRBV28 with TRBJ1-3; D gene uncertain. CDR3 loop: CASSFVGWNTIYF. CDR3 DNA: TGTGCCAGCAGCTTCGTCGGGTGGAACACCATATATTTT.